This is a list of T cell receptor beta chains from one sample in a study of OX40 agonist ivuxolimab in advanced cancers. The assay was immunoSEQ multiplex PCR, and TCRdb's table has in-frame clones only and misses some. The table has 70,000 or so clones, 86% seen once. The specimen was CD4+ or CD8+ T cells sorted from blood, collected in a trial of the OX40 agonist ivuxolimab. These receptors were taken from an adult with an advanced solid tumor such as melanoma, head and neck, liver or kidney cancer. Both conserved end residues are part of each CDR3. D genes are given only for firm matches. Clone sizes are given selectively: once, few, many, or a class where the clone is expanded.

d_call clone_size j_call v_call cdr3_aa cdr3_nt
NA once TRBJ2-7 TRBV7-9 CASSGGGYGYEQYF TGTGCCAGCAGCGGGGGCGGGTATGGCTACGAGCAGTACTTC
NA NA TRBJ2-7 TRBV18 CASSFGQSEQYF TGTGCCAGCTCCTTCGGACAGAGCGAGCAGTACTTC
TRBD2 NA TRBJ2-3 TRBV5-4 CASSLAGRGAMTDTQYF TGTGCCAGCAGCTTGGCCGGGCGGGGGGCGATGACAGATACGCAGTATTTT
TRBD1 once TRBJ2-3 TRBV5-1 CASSWATGTTDTQYF TGCGCCAGCAGCTGGGCGACAGGGACCACAGATACGCAGTATTTT
NA NA TRBJ2-5 TRBV6-5 CASSFRTGETQYF TGTGCCAGCAGTTTCCGTACGGGAGAGACCCAGTACTTC
TRBD2 NA TRBJ2-1 TRBV11-3 CASSSAGGVIGGEQFF TGTGCCAGCAGCTCTGCGGGAGGGGTAATCGGGGGTGAGCAGTTCTTC
NA NA TRBJ1-3 TRBV19 CASSRQFSRNTIYF TGTGCCAGTAGCAGACAATTCTCTAGAAACACCATATATTTT
NA NA TRBJ2-7 TRBV5-1 CASSTSQGTSLTYEQYF TGCGCCAGCAGCACCTCACAAGGGACCTCGTTAACATACGAGCAGTACTTC
NA few TRBJ1-5 TRBV30 CAWSEGGAYNQPQHF TGTGCCTGGAGTGAAGGAGGGGCCTACAATCAGCCCCAGCATTTT
NA NA TRBJ1-1 TRBV18 CASSPPERNTEAFF TGTGCCAGCTCACCACCCGAACGCAACACTGAAGCTTTCTTT
NA once TRBJ2-3 TRBV30 CAWSPPVPGSVSQYF TGTGCCTGGAGTCCTCCAGTGCCTGGGTCAGTCTCGCAGTATTTT
NA NA TRBJ1-3 TRBV4-3 CASSQGTASSGNTIYF TGCGCCAGCAGCCAAGGGACAGCGAGCTCTGGAAACACCATATATTTT
TRBD2 NA TRBJ2-3 TRBV7-9 CASSSSSDGGLAATDTQYF TGTGCCAGCAGTAGTTCGTCGGACGGGGGACTAGCGGCCACAGATACGCAGTATTTT
TRBD2 once TRBJ2-1 TRBV28 CASSKTSGRGSYNEQFF TGTGCCAGCAGTAAGACTAGCGGGAGAGGTTCCTACAATGAGCAGTTCTTC
NA NA TRBJ1-2 TRBV19 CAPRGGLANYGYTF TGTGCCCCAAGGGGGGGGCTAGCTAACTATGGCTACACCTTC
TRBD1 NA TRBJ1-4 TRBV7-9 CASSSDRGSNEKLFF TGTGCCAGCAGCTCTGACAGGGGATCTAATGAAAAACTGTTTTTT
TRBD1 once TRBJ1-1 TRBV5-1 CASSGGTGDVNTEAFF TGCGCCAGCAGCGGGGGGACAGGGGACGTGAACACTGAAGCTTTCTTT
TRBD1 NA TRBJ2-3 TRBV29-1 CSVTGQGVTDTQYF TGCAGCGTCACGGGCCAGGGGGTCACAGATACGCAGTATTTT
NA once TRBJ1-2 TRBV19 CASSIGSTRDGYTF TGTGCCAGTAGTATTGGCTCGACACGGGATGGCTACACCTTC
NA NA TRBJ2-7 TRBV28 CASSFTVGINYEQYF TGTGCCAGCAGCTTCACAGTCGGGATTAACTACGAGCAGTACTTC
TRBD1 NA TRBJ1-6 TRBV28 CASSLWRGTGLNSPLHF TGTGCCAGCAGTTTATGGAGGGGGACAGGGCTTAATTCACCCCTCCACTTT
NA few TRBJ2-1 TRBV6-5 CASSQTGGPYNEQFF TGTGCCAGCAGTCAGACCGGGGGCCCCTACAATGAGCAGTTCTTC
NA once TRBJ2-7 TRBV5-1 CATTPGPGFYEQYF TGCGCCACCACACCTGGACCAGGGTTCTACGAGCAGTACTTC
NA NA TRBJ1-1 TRBV7-9 CASSLGPAAFF TGTGCCAGCAGCTTGGGACCTGCTGCTTTCTTT
TRBD2 NA TRBJ2-7 TRBV4-2 CASSQAGGTSGGYEQYF TGTGCCAGCAGCCAGGCCGGCGGAACTAGCGGGGGCTACGAGCAGTACTTC
NA NA TRBJ2-2 TRBV6-5 CASRLTTGELFF TGTGCCAGCAGGCTAACCACCGGGGAGCTGTTTTTT
TRBD1 NA TRBJ2-7 TRBV28 CASSFTGGPSYEQYF TGTGCCAGCAGTTTCACAGGGGGCCCCTCCTACGAGCAGTACTTC
NA NA TRBJ2-5 TRBV28 CAASRGQETQYF TGTGCCGCCAGTCGCGGGCAAGAGACCCAGTACTTC
NA NA TRBJ2-1 TRBV18 CASSRDWSPYNEQFF TGTGCCAGCTCACGGGACTGGTCCCCCTACAATGAGCAGTTCTTC
NA NA TRBJ1-4 TRBV29-1 CSALRGGNEKLFF TGCAGCGCCCTGAGAGGGGGAAACGAAAAACTGTTTTTT
NA NA TRBJ1-4 TRBV7-9 CASSLTTQGEGEKLFF TGTGCCAGCAGCTTAACTACACAGGGAGAAGGTGAAAAACTGTTTTTT
NA NA TRBJ2-2 TRBV10-3 CAISVEGNTGELFF TGTGCCATCAGTGTCGAAGGGAACACCGGGGAGCTGTTTTTT
NA NA TRBJ2-6 TRBV27 CASSPPPGANVLTF TGTGCCAGCAGTCCCCCCCCTGGGGCCAACGTCCTGACTTTC
TRBD1 few TRBJ2-4 TRBV19 CASSMGAMGQGAKNIQYF TGTGCCAGTAGTATGGGGGCCATGGGACAGGGGGCCAAAAACATTCAGTACTTC
TRBD2 NA TRBJ2-1 TRBV5-4 CASSSEGLAGGNEQFF TGTGCCAGCAGCTCAGAAGGACTAGCGGGGGGAAATGAGCAGTTCTTC
TRBD1 NA TRBJ1-2 TRBV6-5 CASSYTRDRWGYTF TGTGCCAGCAGTTACACCAGGGACAGATGGGGCTACACCTTC
TRBD2 NA TRBJ2-1 TRBV7-6 CASTPGLAAIYNEQFF TGTGCCAGCACACCGGGACTAGCGGCGATCTACAATGAGCAGTTCTTC
NA NA TRBJ1-5 TRBV6-4 CASRASGQPQHF TGTGCCAGCAGGGCCTCCGGTCAGCCCCAGCATTTT
NA NA TRBJ1-4 TRBV6-6 CASSLGSATNEKLFF TGTGCCAGCAGTTTGGGGTCGGCAACTAATGAAAAACTGTTTTTT
TRBD1 few TRBJ1-2 TRBV6-5 CASSYGQGEGYTF TGTGCCAGCAGTTACGGACAGGGTGAAGGCTACACCTTC
TRBD1 NA TRBJ1-1 TRBV6-1 CASSRDRVNTEAFF TGTGCCAGCAGCCGGGACAGGGTGAACACTGAAGCTTTCTTT
TRBD1 NA TRBJ2-7 TRBV5-6 CASSFRDRSAYEQYF TGTGCCAGCAGCTTCCGGGACAGAAGTGCCTACGAGCAGTACTTC
NA once TRBJ1-4 TRBV11-2 CASSLKRGSPTNEKLFF TGTGCCAGCAGCTTAAAGAGGGGCAGTCCAACTAATGAAAAACTGTTTTTT